This T cell receptor beta chain was sequenced during a study of control samples from healthy donors and cancer patients. V gave up 3 bases and J gave up 5 bases; unmatched junction bases: 7. The length of the CDR3 is 16 residues. The germline CDR1 and CDR2 sequences are KGHDR and SFDVKD. Sequencing was performed with immunoSEQ multiplex PCR; in TCRdb, only in-frame clones are kept and a portion is missing. The data show under 200,000 clones, 85% to 90% seen once. This rearrangement joins TRBV24-1 to TRBJ2-1; 9 bases match TRBD1. The TCR sequence derives from a woman under 40 in good health. Sample: blood. Here the CDR3 DNA reads TGTGCCACCAGTGATGCAAGGACAGGGGCGGACAATGAGCAGTTCTTC. Amino acid sequence: CATSDARTGADNEQFF.